This passage covers 18 T cell receptor beta chains from one sample sequenced in a study of shared clonotypes between healthy human individuals. CD45RO-negative CD8 cells positively selected for CCR7 made up the naive population, which excluded terminally differentiated effector memory CD45RA+ cells. TCRdb's copy holds only in-frame clones and misses some; the assay was immunoSEQ multiplex PCR. In the table there are some 600,000 clones, 95% to 97% of which are singletons. Specimen: naive CD8+ T cells sorted from blood. The source of these receptors is a woman in her twenties or thirties in good health.

This clone was recorded only once. This sequence joins TRBV30 and TRBJ2-5, with D unresolved. Germline CDR1 reads GTSNPN; CDR2 reads SVGIG (reference sequence). Trimming shortened V by 0 bases and J by 3 bases, and 11 bases separated the two germline ends. The CDR3 is 14 residues long. The CDR3 is CAWSVTSSKETQYF. DNA for the CDR3: TGTGCCTGGAGTGTGACGTCGTCCAAAGAGACCCAGTACTTC.

The chain couples TRBV11-2 to TRBJ2-7; 7 bases line up with TRBD1. Losses at the gene ends were 7 bases for V and 2 bases for J; bases not matched to a gene: 8. CDR1 and CDR2 (germline): SGHAT, FQNNGV. The CDR3 totals 14 residues. CDR3: CASKTGAGPYEQYF. The CDR3 nucleotides read TGTGCCAGCAAAACAGGGGCTGGCCCCTACGAGCAGTACTTC.

The rearrangement links TRBV28 to TRBJ1-5; a weak D match, TRBD1 (6 bases). V was pared by 3 bases and J by 0 bases, with 12 bases between. The CDR3 contains 16 residues. CDR1 is MDHEN and CDR2 is SYDVKM in the germline V gene. The CDR3 loop is CASSFTGRNSNQPQHF. CDR3 DNA sequence: TGTGCCAGCAGTTTCACAGGGAGGAATAGCAATCAGCCCCAGCATTTT.

The chain carries TRBV13 and TRBJ2-1; 8 bases are a match to TRBD1. The CDR3 covers 15 residues. Germline V gene lookup returns CDR1 PRHDT and CDR2 FYEKMQ (reference sequence). V lost 4 bases to trimming and J lost 7 bases; unmatched junction nucleotides: 9. The DNA for the CDR3 is TGTGCCAGCAGCTCCGGGACAGGTCATTCTAATGAGCAGTTCTTC. This translates into CASSSGTGHSNEQFF. Full variable domain (missing parts from reference TRBV13 and TRBJ2-1): AAGVIQSPRHLIKEKRETATLKCYPIPRHDTVYWYQQGPGQDPQFLISFYEKMQSDKGSIPDRFSAQQFSDYHSELNMSSLELGDSALYFCASSSGTGHSNEQFFGPGTRLTVL.

J is TRBJ1-2 and V is TRBV27; 10 nucleotides line up with TRBD1. CDR3 length: 13 amino acids. The V gene end was trimmed by 8 bases and the J gene end by 6 bases; junction bases not matched to a gene: 6. The germline CDR1 and CDR2 sequences are MNHEY and SMNVEV (reference sequence). The CDR3 loop reads CASGTGVVNGYTF. The CDR3 DNA sequence: TGTGCCAGCGGGACAGGGGTGGTGAATGGCTACACCTTC.

This chain joins TRBV27 and TRBJ1-5, with D perhaps TRBD1 (5 bases). The CDR3 extends over 17 amino acids. Germline lookup yields CDR1 MNHEY and CDR2 SMNVEV (reference sequence). V lost 5 bases and J 0 bases, leaving 17 bases between the germline ends. As DNA, the CDR3 is TGTGCCAGCAGTCCGCCTGACTGGGACGGTAGCAATCAGCCCCAGCATTTT. This encodes CASSPPDWDGSNQPQHF.

V gene TRBV29-1 combines with J gene TRBJ2-5, with 7 bases fitting TRBD1. CDR3 length: 14 amino acids. CDR1 SQVTM and CDR2 ANQGSEA come from the germline V gene. With V trimmed by 3 bases and J by 4 bases, 8 bases remained unmatched. In DNA form, the CDR3 reads TGCAGCGTTGAGGCGGACAGGTTCGGAGAGACCCAGTACTTC. It yields the protein CSVEADRFGETQYF.

The chain uses TRBV28 and TRBJ2-5, with 7 bases that match TRBD1. This CDR3 has 15 amino acids. Trimming took 5 bases from V and 4 from J; bases not matched to a gene: 10. Germline loops: CDR1 MDHEN, CDR2 SYDVKM. The DNA for the CDR3 is TGTGCCAGCAGTATTCCGCACAGGGGCTCAGAGACCCAGTACTTC. This sequence encodes CASSIPHRGSETQYF. Supplemented by reference TRBV28 and TRBJ2-5, the full variable domain reads DVKVTQSSRYLVKRTGEKVFLECVQDMDHENMFWYRQDPGLGLRLIYFSYDVKMKEKGDIPEGYSVSREKKERFSLILESASTNQTSMYLCASSIPHRGSETQYFGPGTRLLVL.

This clone was seen a single time. The J gene is TRBJ2-7, the V gene TRBV7-6; 10 bases fit TRBD2. The CDR3 consists of 17 residues. The V gene's germline CDR1 is SGHVS and CDR2 FNYEAQ. V shed 2 bases and J 1 base; nucleotides not matched to a gene: 8. The CDR3 here is CASSLSLGTSESYEQYF. CDR3 DNA: TGTGCCAGCAGCTTAAGTTTAGGGACTAGCGAATCCTACGAGCAGTACTTC.

The gene calls are TRBV27 and TRBJ1-4; TRBD1 matches 8 bases. Germline CDR1 and CDR2: MNHEY and SMNVEV (reference sequence). With V trimmed by 3 bases and J by 7 bases, 4 bases remained unmatched. The CDR3 totals 14 residues. This CDR3 is CASSFTGGGEKLFF. DNA for the CDR3: TGTGCCAGCAGTTTCACAGGGGGGGGTGAAAAACTGTTTTTT.

The chain uses TRBV11-1 and TRBJ2-1, with a weak D call TRBD1 (7 bases). Trimming removed 2 bases at V and 7 bases at J, with 12 bases between. The germline gives CDR1 SGHAT, CDR2 FQDESV (reference sequence). The CDR3 consists of 14 residues. In DNA, the CDR3 is TGTGCCAGCAGCTTAATTCAGGGGGGAAATGAGCAGTTCTTC. The encoded protein is CASSLIQGGNEQFF.

This clone has just one count. This chain joins TRBV12-5 and TRBJ2-7; no clear D gene. Trimming cost V 6 bases and J 3 bases, with 9 bases left between them. The CDR3 has 12 amino acids. CDR1 is LGHNT, CDR2 FRNRAP, per germline. The CDR3 region is CASGNGIYEQYF. CDR3 nucleotide sequence: TGTGCTAGTGGCAACGGAATCTACGAGCAGTACTTC. The entire variable domain, with the rest obtained from reference TRBV12-5 and TRBJ2-7, is as follows: DARVTQTPRHKVTEMGQEVTMRCQPILGHNTVFWYRQTMMQGLELLAYFRNRAPLDDSGMPKDRFSAEMPDATLATLKIQPSEPRDSAVYFCASGNGIYEQYFGPGTRLTVT.

The J gene is TRBJ2-1, the V gene TRBV7-9, with 10 bases matching TRBD2. In germline, CDR1 is SEHNR, CDR2 FQNEAQ (reference sequence). V lost 2 bases and J lost 6; bases outside the gene matches: 4. CDR3 length equals 15 residues. Here the CDR3 DNA reads TGTGCCAGCAGCTTAAAGCTAGCGGGGGCCAATGAGCAGTTCTTC. Amino acid sequence: CASSLKLAGANEQFF. Based on the CDR3 plus reference TRBV7-9 and TRBJ2-1, the full variable domain is DTGVSQNPRHKITKRGQNVTFRCDPISEHNRLYWYRQTLGQGPEFLTYFQNEAQLEKSRLLSDRFSAERPKGSFSTLEIQRTEQGDSAMYLCASSLKLAGANEQFFGPGTRLTVL.

The V and J genes are TRBV10-1 and TRBJ2-3, with 11 bases fitting TRBD2. There are 15 residues in the CDR3. CDR1 is WNHNN and CDR2 is SYGVQD in the germline V gene (reference sequence). V lost 2 bases, J lost 5 bases, and 3 bases stayed unmatched. This CDR3 reads CASSETSGSRDTQYF. In nucleotides, the CDR3 is TGCGCCAGCAGTGAGACTAGCGGGAGTAGAGATACGCAGTATTTT.

The CDR3 protein is CASRMGLDLEQFF. CDR3 sequence (DNA): TGTGCCAGCCGAATGGGACTAGATCTTGAGCAGTTCTTC. The V gene is TRBV27, the J gene TRBJ2-1; 8 bases are a match to TRBD2. The CDR3 totals 13 residues. J gave up 9 bases and V 8 bases, and 9 bases lay outside the gene matches. The germline CDR1 and CDR2 sequences are MNHEY and SMNVEV (reference sequence).

The chain has TRBV19 and TRBJ1-5, with 7 positions matching TRBD1. The J segment lost 0 bases and the V segment lost 5 bases, leaving 13 bases of the junction unmatched. Germline CDR1 reads LNHDA; CDR2 reads SQIVND (reference sequence). The CDR3 totals 18 residues. The CDR3 DNA is TGTGCCAGTAGTTGGTCCAAGACAGGGACTTATAGCAATCAGCCCCAGCATTTT. This gives the protein CASSWSKTGTYSNQPQHF.

The chain links TRBV11-3 to TRBJ1-1; D gene ambiguous. The CDR3 runs to 13 residues. Per germline, CDR1 SGHNT and CDR2 YENEEA. Trimming took 4 bases from V and 1 from J, leaving 7 bases between them. The chain's CDR3 is CASSSLGNTEAFF. The CDR3 DNA is TGTGCCAGCAGCTCCCTCGGGAACACTGAAGCTTTCTTT.

V gene TRBV20-1 combines with J gene TRBJ2-1; D not resolved. V was shortened by 6 bases and J by 9 bases, with 12 bases between the two germline ends. Germline CDR1 and CDR2: DFQATT and SNEGSKA (reference sequence). The CDR3 runs to 11 residues. The CDR3 DNA reads as TGCAGTGCCTTCGGAGAGTTTGAGCAGTTCTTC. It translates to CSAFGEFEQFF.